The source of this T cell receptor (beta chain) is a study of human T cells and chemical hapten exposure. Study-wide background: The sensitizer, 2% DPC, was used on roughly 2 cm by roughly 2 cm of upper inner arm skin. Weekly administration of diphenylcyclopropenone to the scalp of patients continued throughout the roughly 23-week study.

The CDR3 consists of 11 residues. CDR1 and CDR2 from the germline V gene are SQVTM and ANQGSEA. The V end lost 4 bases, the J end lost 1 base, and 4 bases lay between the germline ends. As to time point: patch test 1, 2 weeks after DPC sensitization. Treatment specified: therapeutic diphenylcyclopropenone sensitization with weekly scalp DPC. It was unfractionated whole blood from which total RNA was extracted. Alopecia patients deemed DPC-suitable, aged 18 to 70, excluding pregnancy. This clonotype was recorded many times. MiXCR, applied by TCRdb to the RACE reads, yields one record per CDR3 protein. In the table there are tens of thousands of distinct CDR3 sequences, 5% to 8% of which are singletons.

The chain recombines TRBV29-1 with TRBJ1-1; no reliable D call. Sequenced material: whole blood, taken in connection with sensitization to the hapten diphenylcyclopropenone (DPC). The TCR sequence derives from a woman aged 25 to 39 with alopecia areata. Some clones in this sample may be carry-over from other donors' samples. The CDR3 nucleotides read TGCAGCGTTGCTGAGAACACTGAAGCTTTCTTT. Its protein is CSVAENTEAFF.